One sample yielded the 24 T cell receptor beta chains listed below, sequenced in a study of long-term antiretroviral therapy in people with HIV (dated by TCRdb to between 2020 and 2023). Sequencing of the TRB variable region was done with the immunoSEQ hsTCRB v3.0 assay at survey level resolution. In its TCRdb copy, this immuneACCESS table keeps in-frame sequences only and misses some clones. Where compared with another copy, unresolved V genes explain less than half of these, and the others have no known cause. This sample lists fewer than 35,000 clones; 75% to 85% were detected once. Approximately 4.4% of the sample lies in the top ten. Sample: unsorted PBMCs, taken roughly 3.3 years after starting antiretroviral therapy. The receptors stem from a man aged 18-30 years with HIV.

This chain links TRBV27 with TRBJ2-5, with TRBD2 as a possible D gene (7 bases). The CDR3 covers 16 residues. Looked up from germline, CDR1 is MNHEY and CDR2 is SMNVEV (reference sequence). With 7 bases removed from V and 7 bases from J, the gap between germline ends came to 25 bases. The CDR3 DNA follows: TGTGCCAGCAAGAGGGGGGAGTGGGAGGGCGAGGGGACCCAGTACTTC. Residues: CASKRGEWEGEGTQYF.

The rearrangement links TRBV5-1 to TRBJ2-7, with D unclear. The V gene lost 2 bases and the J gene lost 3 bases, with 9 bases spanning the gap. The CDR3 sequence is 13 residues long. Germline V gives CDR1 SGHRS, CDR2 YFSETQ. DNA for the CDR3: TGCGCCAGCAGCTTCGGGCTAGGCTACGAGCAGTACTTC. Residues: CASSFGLGYEQYF.

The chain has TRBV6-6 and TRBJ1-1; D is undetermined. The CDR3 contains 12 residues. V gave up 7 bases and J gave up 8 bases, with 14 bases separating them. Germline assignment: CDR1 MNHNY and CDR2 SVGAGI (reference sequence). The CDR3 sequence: CASTYSGREAFF. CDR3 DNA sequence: TGTGCCAGCACCTATAGTGGACGGGAAGCTTTCTTT.

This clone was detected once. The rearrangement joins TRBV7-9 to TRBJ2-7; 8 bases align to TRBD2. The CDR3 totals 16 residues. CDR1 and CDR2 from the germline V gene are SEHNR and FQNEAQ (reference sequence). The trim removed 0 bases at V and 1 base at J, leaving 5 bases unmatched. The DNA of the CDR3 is TGTGCCAGCAGCTTAGCCCGCGGCGGGGGGTCCTACGAGCAGTACTTC. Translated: CASSLARGGGSYEQYF.

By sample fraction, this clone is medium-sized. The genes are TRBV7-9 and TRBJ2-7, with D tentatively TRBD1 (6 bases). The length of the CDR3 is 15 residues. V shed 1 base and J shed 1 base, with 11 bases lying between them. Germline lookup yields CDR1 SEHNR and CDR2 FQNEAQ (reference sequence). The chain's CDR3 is CASSLDGTGSYEQYF. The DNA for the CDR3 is TGTGCCAGCAGCTTAGATGGTACAGGGTCCTACGAGCAGTACTTC.

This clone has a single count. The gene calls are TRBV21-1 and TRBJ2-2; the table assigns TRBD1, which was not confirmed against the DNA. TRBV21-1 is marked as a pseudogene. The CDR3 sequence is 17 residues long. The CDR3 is CASSKESEGANTGELFF. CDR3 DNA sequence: TGTGCCAGCAGCAAAGAGAGTGAAGGGGCGAACACCGGGGAGCTGTTTTTT.

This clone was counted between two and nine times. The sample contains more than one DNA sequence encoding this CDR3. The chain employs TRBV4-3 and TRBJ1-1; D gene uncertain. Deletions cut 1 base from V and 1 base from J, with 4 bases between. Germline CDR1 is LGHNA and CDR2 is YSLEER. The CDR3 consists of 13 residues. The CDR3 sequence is CASSQAGNTEAFF. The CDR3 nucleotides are TGCGCCAGCAGCCAAGCAGGGAACACTGAAGCTTTCTTT.

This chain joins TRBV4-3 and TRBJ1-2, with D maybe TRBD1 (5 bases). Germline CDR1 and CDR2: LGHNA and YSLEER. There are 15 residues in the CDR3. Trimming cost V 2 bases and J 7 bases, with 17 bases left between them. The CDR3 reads CASSQSRSKGVGYTF. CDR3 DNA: TGCGCCAGCAGCCAAAGTAGAAGTAAAGGGGTTGGCTACACCTTC.

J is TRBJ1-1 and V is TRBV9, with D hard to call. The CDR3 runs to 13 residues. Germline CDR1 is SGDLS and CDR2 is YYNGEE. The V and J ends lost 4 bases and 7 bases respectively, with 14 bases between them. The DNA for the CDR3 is TGTGCCAGCAGCATAGTCCAGGATGTTGAAGCTTTCTTT. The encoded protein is CASSIVQDVEAFF.

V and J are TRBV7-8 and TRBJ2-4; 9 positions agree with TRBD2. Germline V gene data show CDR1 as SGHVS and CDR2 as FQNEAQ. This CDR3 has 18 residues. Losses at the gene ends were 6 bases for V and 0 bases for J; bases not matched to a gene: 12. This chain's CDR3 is CASSSSGGPGLAKNIQYF. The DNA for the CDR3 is TGTGCCAGCAGTTCGAGCGGGGGGCCGGGTTTAGCCAAAAACATTCAGTACTTC. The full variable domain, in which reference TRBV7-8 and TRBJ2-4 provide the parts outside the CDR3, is GAGVSQSPRYKVAKRGQDVALRCDPISGHVSLFWYQQALGQGPEFLTYFQNEAQLDKSGLPSDRFFAERPEGSVSTLKIQRTQQEDSAVYLCASSSSGGPGLAKNIQYFGAGTRLSVL.

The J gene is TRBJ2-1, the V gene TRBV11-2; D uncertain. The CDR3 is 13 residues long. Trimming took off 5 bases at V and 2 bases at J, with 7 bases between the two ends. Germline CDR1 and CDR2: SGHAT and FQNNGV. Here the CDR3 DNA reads TGTGCCAGCAGCCGGGCCCCCTACAATGAGCAGTTCTTC. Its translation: CASSRAPYNEQFF.

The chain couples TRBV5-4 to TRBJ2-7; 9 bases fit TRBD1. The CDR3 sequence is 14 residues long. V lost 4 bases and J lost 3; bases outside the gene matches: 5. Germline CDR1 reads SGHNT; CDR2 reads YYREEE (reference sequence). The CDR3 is CASSPRDRDYEQYF. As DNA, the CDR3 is TGTGCCAGCAGCCCCCGGGACAGGGACTACGAGCAGTACTTC.

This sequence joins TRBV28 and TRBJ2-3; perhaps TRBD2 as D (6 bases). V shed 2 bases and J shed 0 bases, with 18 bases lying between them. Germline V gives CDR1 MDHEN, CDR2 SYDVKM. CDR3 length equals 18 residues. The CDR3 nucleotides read TGTGCCAGCAGTTTAAATCCCCCGAAGAGCGGGAGCACAGATACGCAGTATTTT. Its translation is CASSLNPPKSGSTDTQYF.

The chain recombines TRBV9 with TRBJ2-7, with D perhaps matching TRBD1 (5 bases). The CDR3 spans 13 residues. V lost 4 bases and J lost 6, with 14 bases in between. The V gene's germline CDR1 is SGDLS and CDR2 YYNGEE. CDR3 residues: CASSPRQSSEQYF. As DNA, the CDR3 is TGTGCCAGCAGCCCAAGACAGTCGAGCGAGCAGTACTTC.

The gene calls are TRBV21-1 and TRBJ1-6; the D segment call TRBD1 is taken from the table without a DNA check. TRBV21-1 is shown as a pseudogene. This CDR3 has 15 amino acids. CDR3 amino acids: CASSTRTSQNSPLHF. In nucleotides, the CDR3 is TGTGCCAGCAGCACCCGGACATCCCAAAATTCACCCCTCCACTTT.

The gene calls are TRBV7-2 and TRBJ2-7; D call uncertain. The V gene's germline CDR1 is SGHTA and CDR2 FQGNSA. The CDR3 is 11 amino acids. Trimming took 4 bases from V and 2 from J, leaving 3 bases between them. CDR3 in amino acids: CASSSTYEQYF. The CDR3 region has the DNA TGTGCCAGCAGCTCCACCTACGAGCAGTACTTC. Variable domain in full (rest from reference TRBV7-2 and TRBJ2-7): GAGVSQSPSNKVTEKGKDVELRCDPISGHTALYWYRQSLGQGLEFLIYFQGNSAPDKSGLPSDRFSAERTGGSVSTLTIQRTQQEDSAVYLCASSSTYEQYFGPGTRLTVT.

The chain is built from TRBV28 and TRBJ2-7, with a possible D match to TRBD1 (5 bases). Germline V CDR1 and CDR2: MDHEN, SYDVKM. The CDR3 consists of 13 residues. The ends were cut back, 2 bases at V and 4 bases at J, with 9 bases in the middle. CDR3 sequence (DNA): TGTGCCAGCAGTTTACCAGACAGTTACGAGCAGTACTTC. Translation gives CASSLPDSYEQYF.

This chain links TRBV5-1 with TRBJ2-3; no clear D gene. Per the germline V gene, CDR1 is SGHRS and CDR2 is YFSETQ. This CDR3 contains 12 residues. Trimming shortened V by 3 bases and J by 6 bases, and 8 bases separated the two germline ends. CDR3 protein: CASSYQLDTQYF. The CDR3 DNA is TGCGCCAGCAGCTACCAGTTGGATACGCAGTATTTT.

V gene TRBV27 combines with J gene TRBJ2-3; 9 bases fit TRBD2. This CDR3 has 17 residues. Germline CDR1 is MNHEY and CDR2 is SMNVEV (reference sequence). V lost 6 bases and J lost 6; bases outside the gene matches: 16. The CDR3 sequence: CASREEGKREDPDTQYF. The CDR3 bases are TGTGCCAGCAGGGAGGAGGGGAAGCGGGAGGACCCGGATACGCAGTATTTT.

The CDR3 region is CASRTGESSYEQYF. Written as DNA, the CDR3 is TGTGCCAGCAGGACAGGGGAGAGCTCCTACGAGCAGTACTTC. The chain carries TRBV5-6 and TRBJ2-7, with 8 bases aligning to TRBD1. J was trimmed by 0 bases and V by 5 bases; bases with no gene match: 4. The CDR3 has 14 residues. Germline CDR1 and CDR2: SGHDT and YYEEEE.

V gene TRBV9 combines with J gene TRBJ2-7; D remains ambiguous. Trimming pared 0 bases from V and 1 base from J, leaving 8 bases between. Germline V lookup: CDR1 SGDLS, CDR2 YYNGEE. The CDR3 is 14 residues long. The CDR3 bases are TGTGCCAGCAGCGTAGAGGGTGTTTCCTACGAGCAGTACTTC. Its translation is CASSVEGVSYEQYF.

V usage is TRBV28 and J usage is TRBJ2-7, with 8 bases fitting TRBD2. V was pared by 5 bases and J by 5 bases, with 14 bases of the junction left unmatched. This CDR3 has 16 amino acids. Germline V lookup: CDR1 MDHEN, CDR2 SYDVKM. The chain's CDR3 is CASSPRGGAGIHEQYF. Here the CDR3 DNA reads TGTGCCAGCAGTCCCCGGGGGGGAGCGGGAATCCACGAGCAGTACTTC.

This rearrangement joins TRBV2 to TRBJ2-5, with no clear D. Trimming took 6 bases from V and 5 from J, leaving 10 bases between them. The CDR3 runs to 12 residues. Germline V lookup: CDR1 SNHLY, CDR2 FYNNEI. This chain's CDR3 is CASSDTGETQYF. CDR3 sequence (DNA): TGTGCCAGCAGCGACACGGGTGAGACCCAGTACTTC.

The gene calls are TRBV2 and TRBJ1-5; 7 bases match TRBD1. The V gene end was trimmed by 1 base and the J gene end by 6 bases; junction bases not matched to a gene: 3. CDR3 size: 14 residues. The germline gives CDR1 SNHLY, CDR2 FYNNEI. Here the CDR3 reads CASSEGQGVQPQHF. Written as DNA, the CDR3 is TGTGCCAGCAGTGAAGGGCAGGGGGTTCAGCCCCAGCATTTT. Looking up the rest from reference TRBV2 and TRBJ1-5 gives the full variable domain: EPEVTQTPSHQVTQMGQEVILRCVPISNHLYFYWYRQILGQKVEFLVSFYNNEISEKSEIFDDQFSVERPDGSNFTLKIRSTKLEDSAMYFCASSEGQGVQPQHFGDGTRLSIL.